These 28 T cell receptor beta chains originate from one sample sequenced in a study of beta chain features in type 1 diabetes. The isolated RNA, all of it, was reverse transcribed, so expressed TCRB transcripts were what got sequenced. This table comes from immunoSEQ multiplex PCR, and its TCRdb copy is limited to in-frame clones, with some not included. The profile shows about 140,000 clones, 6.9% of them singletons. The specimen was central memory CD4+ T cells from blood. The receptors were gathered from a woman aged 25 to 39 in good health.

The rearrangement links TRBV29-1 to TRBJ1-1; D is ambiguous. This CDR3 contains 12 residues. Germline CDR1 reads SQVTM; CDR2 reads ANQGSEA. V was pared by 5 bases and J by 5 bases, with 12 bases between. The CDR3 sequence is CSVSVPSTEAFF. DNA for the CDR3: TGCAGCGTTTCGGTTCCTTCGACTGAAGCTTTCTTT.

The chain couples TRBV7-9 to TRBJ2-1, with 8 nucleotides matching TRBD1. The CDR3 sequence is 15 residues long. Germline loops: CDR1 SEHNR, CDR2 FQNEAQ (reference sequence). The V and J ends lost 5 bases and 5 bases, in that order; junction bases with no gene match: 8. CDR3 DNA: TGTGCCAGCAGCCCGCGGACAGGGAACCACAATGAGCAGTTCTTC. Its translation: CASSPRTGNHNEQFF.

This clone showed up just a few times. The chain joins TRBV6-1 to TRBJ2-3; 8 bases match TRBD2. V gave up 6 bases and J gave up 4 bases; unmatched junction bases: 6. Germline V gene data show CDR1 as MNHNS and CDR2 as SASEGT. The CDR3 sequence is 14 residues long. The CDR3 here is CASRTSDGADTQYF. CDR3 DNA sequence: TGTGCCAGCAGGACTAGCGACGGCGCAGATACGCAGTATTTT.

This clone showed up just a few times. The chain recombines TRBV25-1 with TRBJ1-3; the D is unclear. The CDR3 sequence is 14 residues long. Per germline, CDR1 MGHDK and CDR2 SYGVNS. V dropped 6 bases and J dropped 1 base, with 10 bases sitting between them. CDR3 in amino acids: CASRGGVSGNTIYF. Written as DNA, the CDR3 is TGTGCCAGCAGGGGCGGGGTTTCTGGAAACACCATATATTTT.

V gene TRBV5-1 combines with J gene TRBJ2-7; 11 bases map to TRBD2. The V segment lost 3 bases and the J segment 7 bases; nucleotides outside the gene matches: 6. CDR1 and CDR2 from the germline V gene are SGHRS and YFSETQ. CDR3 length: 14 amino acids. The CDR3 reads CASSSTSGSDEQYF. Here the CDR3 DNA reads TGCGCCAGCAGCTCTACTAGCGGGAGCGATGAGCAGTACTTC.

There are a few counts of this clone. The chain recombines TRBV28 with TRBJ2-1, with D unclear. The CDR3 loop spans 13 amino acids. Trimming shortened V by 3 bases and J by 7 bases, and 10 bases separated the two germline ends. CDR1 MDHEN and CDR2 SYDVKM come from the germline V gene. This CDR3 is CASSLPRRNEQFF. The CDR3 DNA is TGTGCCAGCAGTTTGCCCCGGCGGAATGAGCAGTTCTTC. Together with reference TRBV28 and TRBJ2-1, the CDR3 gives the full variable domain: DVKVTQSSRYLVKRTGEKVFLECVQDMDHENMFWYRQDPGLGLRLIYFSYDVKMKEKGDIPEGYSVSREKKERFSLILESASTNQTSMYLCASSLPRRNEQFFGPGTRLTVL.

The genes are TRBV4-2 and TRBJ1-1, with 7 positions matching TRBD1. The CDR3 spans 14 residues. After removal of 4 bases from V and 5 bases from J, the junction contained 7 bases not matched to a gene. CDR1 LGHNA and CDR2 YNFKEQ come from the germline V gene. The CDR3 sequence: CASSLQGSPTEAFF. CDR3 nucleotides: TGTGCCAGCAGCCTACAGGGGTCCCCGACTGAAGCTTTCTTT.

This clone appeared many times. This chain connects TRBV5-4 to TRBJ2-5; 7 bases fit TRBD2. The junction had 13 bases not matched to a gene; V was cut back by 0 bases and J by 5 bases. Germline V gene sequence: CDR1 SGHNT, CDR2 YYREEE (reference sequence). The CDR3 spans 17 residues. The CDR3, as DNA: TGTGCCAGCAGCTTGGGGCGGGGGAGCGCTGGCAGGGAGACCCAGTACTTC. Translation: CASSLGRGSAGRETQYF. Combining the CDR3 with reference TRBV5-4 and TRBJ2-5 gives the whole variable domain ETGVTQSPTHLIKTRGQQVTLRCSSQSGHNTVSWYQQALGQGPQFIFQYYREEENGRGNFPPRFSGLQFPNYSSELNVNALELDDSALYLCASSLGRGSAGRETQYFGPGTRLLVL.

J is TRBJ2-3 and V is TRBV7-8, with no clear D. This CDR3 has 16 amino acids. Germline CDR1 reads SGHVS; CDR2 reads FQNEAQ. Trimming left V 5 bases short and J 2 bases short, with 17 bases between. The CDR3 loop is CASSPARSLSTDTQYF. The CDR3 nucleotides read TGTGCCAGCAGCCCCGCCAGATCCCTTTCCACAGATACGCAGTATTTT.

The chain joins TRBV6-4 to TRBJ2-5; TRBD1 is a possible D gene (6 bases). The CDR3 spans 13 residues. The V gene lost 8 bases and the J gene lost 4 bases, with 14 bases spanning the gap. The germline V gene encodes CDR1 MRHNA and CDR2 SNTAGT. The CDR3 DNA follows: TGTGCCAGCTTAGAATGGACAGCAGAGACCCAGTACTTC. Translated, it gives CASLEWTAETQYF.

This clone was detected only a few times. The chain recombines TRBV2 with TRBJ1-2, with a tentative D call TRBD1 (5 bases). The CDR3 has 13 amino acids. V lost 6 bases, J lost 7 bases, and 15 bases lay in between. In germline, CDR1 is SNHLY, CDR2 FYNNEI. CDR3 DNA sequence: TGTGCCAGCAGACGGCCTCGGCAGGGTGGCTACACCTTC. It is translated as CASRRPRQGGYTF.

The genes are TRBV7-6 and TRBJ1-5; TRBD1 matches at 7 bases. With 0 bases clipped from V and 6 bases from J, the junction kept 2 bases outside the gene matches. The CDR3 extends over 14 amino acids. Germline V lookup: CDR1 SGHVS, CDR2 FNYEAQ. The chain's CDR3 is CASSLASGGQPQHF. Here the CDR3 DNA reads TGTGCCAGCAGCTTAGCTTCAGGGGGTCAGCCCCAGCATTTT. The whole variable domain, filled in from reference TRBV7-6 and TRBJ1-5, reads GAGVSQSPRYKVTKRGQDVALRCDPISGHVSLYWYRQALGQGPEFLTYFNYEAQQDKSGLPNDRFSAERPEGSISTLTIQRTEQRDSAMYRCASSLASGGQPQHFGDGTRLSIL.

This clone was seen a few times. The chain recombines TRBV28 with TRBJ1-5; D gene uncertain. CDR1 is MDHEN, CDR2 SYDVKM, per germline. The V and J ends lost 7 bases and 4 bases respectively, with 11 bases between them. The CDR3 loop spans 13 amino acids. CDR3 coding DNA: TGTGCCAGCATGTTACAGCCTAATCAGCCCCAGCATTTT. Amino acid sequence: CASMLQPNQPQHF. Together with reference TRBV28 and TRBJ1-5, the CDR3 gives the full variable domain: DVKVTQSSRYLVKRTGEKVFLECVQDMDHENMFWYRQDPGLGLRLIYFSYDVKMKEKGDIPEGYSVSREKKERFSLILESASTNQTSMYLCASMLQPNQPQHFGDGTRLSIL.

This clone has more than one count but fewer than ten. The rearrangement joins TRBV2 to TRBJ2-1; 8 bases agree with TRBD1. Trimming at V came to 5 bases and at J to 6 bases, leaving 6 bases not matched to a gene. Per the germline V gene, CDR1 is SNHLY and CDR2 is FYNNEI. The CDR3 spans 14 residues. The CDR3 reads CASSPGGARNEQFF. In DNA, the CDR3 is TGTGCCAGCAGTCCAGGGGGCGCGCGCAATGAGCAGTTCTTC.

This clone appeared many times. V gene TRBV6-5 combines with J gene TRBJ1-1; no reliable D call. The CDR3 spans 13 residues. The V and J ends lost 0 bases and 5 bases respectively, with 7 bases between them. Germline-derived CDR1 and CDR2 are MNHEY and SVGAGI. The CDR3: CASSYSESTEAFF. In DNA form, the CDR3 reads TGTGCCAGCAGTTACTCGGAGTCAACTGAAGCTTTCTTT.

This clone was detected a few times. The chain uses TRBV7-3 and TRBJ2-1; 12 nucleotides agree with TRBD2. V trimming: 2 bases; J trimming: 5 bases; junction bases outside the gene matches: 7. This CDR3 comprises 17 residues. Germline V lookup: CDR1 SGHTA, CDR2 FQGTGA. The CDR3 is CASSLGPSGRDHNEQFF. CDR3 DNA: TGTGCCAGCAGCTTAGGGCCTAGCGGGAGGGACCACAATGAGCAGTTCTTC.

This CDR3 reads CASSEGGSGRKDTQYF. The CDR3 DNA sequence: TGTGCCAGCAGTGAAGGTGGGAGTGGGCGTAAAGATACGCAGTATTTT. This chain connects TRBV6-1 to TRBJ2-3, with D maybe TRBD2 (5 bases). Germline V gives CDR1 MNHNS, CDR2 SASEGT. Trimming removed 1 base at V and 5 bases at J, with 16 bases between. There are 16 residues in the CDR3.

The rearrangement links TRBV7-3 to TRBJ2-6; D unclear. Per germline, CDR1 SGHTA and CDR2 FQGTGA. This CDR3 is built from 15 residues. V was trimmed by 2 bases and J by 0 bases, leaving 5 bases between them. The CDR3 DNA reads as TGTGCCAGCAGCTTACTCGGCTCTGGGGCCAACGTCCTGACTTTC. As protein: CASSLLGSGANVLTF.

This clone has just a few counts. This chain connects TRBV7-2 to TRBJ1-2; D is perhaps TRBD1 (5 bases). The CDR3 runs 13 residues. CDR1 and CDR2 from the germline V gene are SGHTA and FQGNSA. Trimming pared 3 bases from V and 8 bases from J, leaving 13 bases between. The CDR3 nucleotides read TGTGCCAGCAGCTTGGGGGGAGGGACCGGCTACACCTTC. This encodes CASSLGGGTGYTF.

In this sample, this clone turned up many times. This chain connects TRBV18 to TRBJ2-7; 9 bases map to TRBD1. The V segment lost 3 bases and the J segment 6 bases; nucleotides outside the gene matches: 12. The CDR3 runs to 16 residues. CDR1 KGHSH and CDR2 LQKENI come from the germline V gene. DNA of the CDR3: TGTGCCAGCTCACCGTTTACGGGACAGGGAATTGGCGAGCAGTACTTC. The encoded protein is CASSPFTGQGIGEQYF. The full variable domain, its missing parts supplied by reference TRBV18 and TRBJ2-7, is NAGVMQNPRHLVRRRGQEARLRCSPMKGHSHVYWYRQLPEEGLKFMVYLQKENIIDESGMPKERFSAEFPKEGPSILRIQQVVRGDSAAYFCASSPFTGQGIGEQYFGPGTRLTVT.

This clone was picked up many times. This chain uses TRBV28 with TRBJ1-5; 7 bases fit TRBD1. CDR3 length equals 13 residues. Losses at the gene ends were 6 bases for V and 8 bases for J; bases not matched to a gene: 7. Germline loops: CDR1 MDHEN, CDR2 SYDVKM. CDR3 sequence (DNA): TGTGCCAGCAGGAGACAGGGTATGAAGCCCCAGCATTTT. Its protein is CASRRQGMKPQHF.

This chain links TRBV11-2 with TRBJ1-3; D uncertain. Deletions cut 3 bases from V and 3 bases from J, with 6 bases between. The CDR3 has 13 amino acids. In germline, CDR1 is SGHAT, CDR2 FQNNGV. The chain's CDR3 is CASSFSSGNTIYF. The CDR3 DNA is TGTGCCAGCAGCTTTTCCAGTGGAAACACCATATATTTT.

The rearrangement links TRBV18 to TRBJ2-1; 10 nucleotides agree with TRBD1. CDR1 is KGHSH, CDR2 LQKENI, per germline. Trimming removed 3 bases from V and 3 bases from J; junction bases left unmatched: 2. CDR3 length: 15 residues. CDR3 sequence: CASSPGTGDYNEQFF. The CDR3 bases are TGTGCCAGCTCACCCGGGACAGGGGACTACAATGAGCAGTTCTTC.

About this clone: Other DNA sequences within the sample encode an identical CDR3. This chain links TRBV5-1 with TRBJ2-1; 7 nucleotides line up with TRBD2. Per germline, CDR1 SGHRS and CDR2 YFSETQ. The CDR3 covers 15 residues. The V gene end was trimmed by 0 bases and the J gene end by 4 bases; junction bases not matched to a gene: 4. The CDR3 sequence: CASSLEGLPYNEQFF. CDR3 bases: TGCGCCAGCAGCTTGGAGGGACTACCGTACAATGAGCAGTTCTTC.

A few counts support this clone. This sequence joins TRBV7-2 and TRBJ2-7; TRBD1 matches at 9 bases. This CDR3 has 14 residues. Unmatched junction bases numbered 6, after V lost 6 bases and J lost 3 bases. Germline V gene lookup returns CDR1 SGHTA and CDR2 FQGNSA. As DNA, the CDR3 is TGTGCCAGCAGTTCCGGGACAGGGTACTACGAGCAGTACTTC. The encoded protein is CASSSGTGYYEQYF.

At least ten counts were recorded for this clone. The rearrangement links TRBV29-1 to TRBJ2-5; 9 bases align to TRBD1. The ends lost 8 bases at V and 4 bases at J; junction bases unmatched: 14. Germline V gives CDR1 SQVTM, CDR2 ANQGSEA. The CDR3 consists of 15 residues. CDR3 nucleotide sequence: TGCAGCATAACAACCGGGACAGGGTGGGGAGAGACCCAGTACTTC. This translates into CSITTGTGWGETQYF.

The V and J genes are TRBV6-5 and TRBJ1-1, with D unresolved. Trimming took 0 bases from V and 6 from J, leaving 14 bases between them. CDR3 length: 15 residues. CDR1 and CDR2 from the germline V gene are MNHEY and SVGAGI. The CDR3 reads CASSYSHIKAAEAFF. DNA of the CDR3: TGTGCCAGCAGTTACTCCCATATCAAAGCGGCTGAAGCTTTCTTT.

The J gene is TRBJ2-7, the V gene TRBV11-3, with a possible D match to TRBD2 (7 bases). V gave up 5 bases and J gave up 2 bases, with 13 bases separating them. Germline V CDR1 and CDR2: SGHNT, YENEEA. CDR3 length: 14 residues. CDR3 protein: CASSPGGSTYEQYF. DNA for the CDR3: TGTGCCAGCAGCCCGGGGGGCTCAACCTACGAGCAGTACTTC.